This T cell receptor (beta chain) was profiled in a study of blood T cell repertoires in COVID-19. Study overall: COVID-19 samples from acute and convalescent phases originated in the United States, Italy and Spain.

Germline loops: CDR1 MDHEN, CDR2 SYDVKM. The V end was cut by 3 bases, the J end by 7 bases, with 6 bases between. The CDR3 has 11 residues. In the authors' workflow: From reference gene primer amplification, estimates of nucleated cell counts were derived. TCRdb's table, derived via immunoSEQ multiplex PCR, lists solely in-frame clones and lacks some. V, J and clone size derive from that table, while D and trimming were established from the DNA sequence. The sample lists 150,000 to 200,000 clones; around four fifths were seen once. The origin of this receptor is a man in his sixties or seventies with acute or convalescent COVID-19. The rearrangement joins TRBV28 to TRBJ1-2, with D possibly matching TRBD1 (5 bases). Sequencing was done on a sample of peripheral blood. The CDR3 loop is CASSFDSGYTF. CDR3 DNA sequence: TGTGCCAGCAGTTTTGACAGTGGCTACACCTTC.